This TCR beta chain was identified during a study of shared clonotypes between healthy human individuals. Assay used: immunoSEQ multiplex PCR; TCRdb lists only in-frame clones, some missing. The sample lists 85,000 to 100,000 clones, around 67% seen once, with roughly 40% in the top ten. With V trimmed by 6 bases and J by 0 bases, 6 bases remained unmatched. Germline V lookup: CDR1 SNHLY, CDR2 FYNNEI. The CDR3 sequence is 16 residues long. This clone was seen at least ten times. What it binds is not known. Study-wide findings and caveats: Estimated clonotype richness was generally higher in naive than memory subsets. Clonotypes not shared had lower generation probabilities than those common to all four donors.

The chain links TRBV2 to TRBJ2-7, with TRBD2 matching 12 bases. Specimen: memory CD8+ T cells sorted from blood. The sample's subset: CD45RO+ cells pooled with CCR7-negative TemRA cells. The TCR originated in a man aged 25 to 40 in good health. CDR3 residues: CASRDTSGRISYEQYF. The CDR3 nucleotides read TGTGCCAGCAGGGACACTAGCGGGAGGATCTCCTACGAGCAGTACTTC.